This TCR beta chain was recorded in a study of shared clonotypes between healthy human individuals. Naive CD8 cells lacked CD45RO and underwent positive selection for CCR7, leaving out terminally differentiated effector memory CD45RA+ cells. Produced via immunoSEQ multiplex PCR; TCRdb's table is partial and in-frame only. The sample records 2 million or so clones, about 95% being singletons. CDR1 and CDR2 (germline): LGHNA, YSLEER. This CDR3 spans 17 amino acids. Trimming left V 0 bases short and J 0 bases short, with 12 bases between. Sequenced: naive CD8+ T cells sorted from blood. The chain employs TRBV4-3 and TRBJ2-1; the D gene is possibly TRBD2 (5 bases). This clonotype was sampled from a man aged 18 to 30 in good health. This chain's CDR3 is CASSQEAPGSSYNEQFF. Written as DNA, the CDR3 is TGCGCCAGCAGCCAAGAAGCCCCGGGGAGCTCCTACAATGAGCAGTTCTTC.